Listed here are 2 T cell receptor beta chains from one sample, sequenced in a study of T cell responses to AZD1222 COVID-19 vaccine. Data came from immunoSEQ multiplex PCR; TCRdb stores just in-frame clones and leaves some out. The sample has around 150,000 clones, 94% seen once. The specimen was peripheral blood, collected on day 0 of AZD1222 vaccination. These receptors were collected from an adult in good health.

The V call is TRBV4-1, the J call TRBJ1-5, with a possible D match to TRBD1 (5 bases). This CDR3 contains 16 residues. Trimming left V 4 bases short and J 3 bases short, with 16 bases between. Germline V CDR1 and CDR2: MGHRA, YSYEKL. CDR3 amino acids: CASSLSGGVNNQPQHF. The CDR3, as DNA: TGCGCCAGCAGCCTCTCCGGAGGGGTGAACAATCAGCCCCAGCATTTT.

The chain has TRBV19 and TRBJ1-2; D is unclear. CDR3 length: 10 residues. Germline V gene sequence: CDR1 LNHDA, CDR2 SQIVND (reference sequence). Trimming left V 6 bases short and J 4 bases short, with 3 bases between. The CDR3 sequence is CASSPYGYTF. For the CDR3, the DNA is TGTGCCAGTAGCCCCTATGGCTACACCTTC.